One and the same sample provided the 6 T cell receptor beta chains below, sequenced in a study of blood T cell repertoires in COVID-19. Here immunoSEQ multiplex PCR was the method, and the copy in TCRdb shows in-frame clones only, minus some. The table has about 380,000 clones, more than 75% seen once. Material for sequencing was PBMCs or T cells enriched from blood (not recorded which). The source is a woman in her late teens or twenties who had recovered from COVID-19.

The gene calls are TRBV4-2 and TRBJ1-5; 7 bases align to TRBD1. CDR1 LGHNA and CDR2 YNFKEQ come from the germline V gene. CDR3 length equals 14 residues. V shed 4 bases, J shed 2 bases, and the junction held 2 bases outside the gene matches. In DNA form, the CDR3 reads TGTGCCAGCAGCCTTACAGGGGGCAATCAGCCCCAGCATTTT. Protein product: CASSLTGGNQPQHF.

The rearrangement joins TRBV5-4 to TRBJ1-3; D not resolved. Trimming took off 6 bases at V and 4 bases at J, with 17 bases between the two ends. The CDR3 has 15 amino acids. Germline V gene sequence: CDR1 SGHNT, CDR2 YYREEE (reference sequence). The CDR3 DNA is TGTGCCAGCACCTCCGATCGGGGTGCCGGAAACACCATATATTTT. Protein sequence: CASTSDRGAGNTIYF.

The chain has TRBV21-1 and TRBJ1-3; the table's TRBD1 call for D was not verified on the DNA. TRBV21-1 is assigned pseudogene status. The CDR3 is made up of 15 amino acids. The CDR3 bases are TGTGCCAGCAGCAAAGGGCCAGGGTCAGGAAACACCATATATTTT. This translates into CASSKGPGSGNTIYF.

This sequence joins TRBV7-9 and TRBJ1-2; 9 positions agree with TRBD1. Trimming removed 8 bases from V and 1 base from J; junction bases left unmatched: 17. Per the germline V gene, CDR1 is SEHNR and CDR2 is FQNEAQ (reference sequence). The CDR3 totals 18 residues. Written as DNA, the CDR3 is TGTGCCAGCTTTCAAGACAGAGGGAGGACAGGGGTTAACTATGGCTACACCTTC. Amino acid sequence: CASFQDRGRTGVNYGYTF.

This clone was found once. CDR3 in DNA: TGTGCCACCAGTGGGACTAGCGGGGGGGCTCGAGAGACCCAGTACTTC. Protein product: CATSGTSGGARETQYF. The chain recombines TRBV24-1 with TRBJ2-5, with 15 bases fitting TRBD2. The CDR3 has 16 residues. The germline V gene encodes CDR1 KGHDR and CDR2 SFDVKD. V gave up 5 bases and J gave up 4 bases; unmatched junction bases: 4.

The chain couples TRBV19 to TRBJ1-5; D not certain. This CDR3 contains 15 residues. The ends were cut back, 5 bases at V and 0 bases at J, with 11 bases in the middle. CDR1 is LNHDA, CDR2 SQIVND, per germline (reference sequence). The CDR3 protein is CASSSLAYSNQPQHF. CDR3 nucleotide sequence: TGTGCCAGTAGTTCCCTCGCGTATAGCAATCAGCCCCAGCATTTT.